The 8 T cell receptor beta chains reported below all come from one sample, sequenced in a study of shared clonotypes between healthy human individuals. Clones were read by immunoSEQ multiplex PCR, and TCRdb kept only the in-frame ones, dropping some. This table holds 2.3 million or so clones, 80% to 95% found once. Sequenced input: naive CD4+ T cells from PBMCs. Indicated subset: CD45RA+ positively selected. These receptor sequences come from a man aged 18-30 years in good health. Some clones in this sample may be carry-over from other donors' samples.

The chain recombines TRBV6-5 with TRBJ1-1; 10 bases map to TRBD1. The germline V gene has CDR1 MNHEY and CDR2 SVGAGI. This CDR3 is built from 14 residues. J was trimmed by 2 bases and V by 6 bases; bases with no gene match: 3. The CDR3 protein is CASRPTGGNTEAFF. In DNA, the CDR3 is TGTGCCAGCAGGCCGACAGGGGGCAACACTGAAGCTTTCTTT.

V gene TRBV6-6 combines with J gene TRBJ2-1; 8 bases match TRBD2. Germline CDR1 and CDR2: MNHNY and SVGAGI (reference sequence). V trimming: 2 bases; J trimming: 3 bases; junction bases outside the gene matches: 3. The CDR3 spans 15 residues. CDR3: CASSYERGLYNEQFF. In DNA, the CDR3 is TGTGCCAGCAGTTACGAGCGGGGGCTCTACAATGAGCAGTTCTTC.

V usage is TRBV9 and J usage is TRBJ1-2; 7 bases line up with TRBD1. Germline trimming cut 3 bases from V and 4 bases from J; bases unmatched to any gene: 6. The CDR3 loop spans 14 amino acids. Germline V gene data show CDR1 as SGDLS and CDR2 as YYNGEE. The CDR3 coding sequence is TGTGCCAGCAGCGCCCCGGGACAGTTCTATGGCTACACCTTC. It encodes CASSAPGQFYGYTF.

This chain connects TRBV6-5 to TRBJ2-7, with 10 bases matching TRBD1. Germline assignment: CDR1 MNHEY and CDR2 SVGAGI. Unmatched junction bases numbered 5, after V lost 6 bases and J lost 3 bases. The CDR3 is 14 residues long. CDR3 in amino acids: CASSLGQGNYEQYF. The CDR3 coding sequence is TGTGCCAGCAGCCTGGGACAGGGGAACTACGAGCAGTACTTC.

CDR3 coding DNA: TGTGCCAGTAGTATGGTGGGAGCGAGCTCCTACAATGAGCAGTTCTTC. It specifies CASSMVGASSYNEQFF. The rearrangement joins TRBV19 to TRBJ2-1; D may be TRBD2 (5 bases). This CDR3 comprises 16 residues. Germline V lookup: CDR1 LNHDA, CDR2 SQIVND (reference sequence). V was shortened by 3 bases and J by 0 bases, with 12 bases between the two germline ends.

About this clone itself: The sample contains more than one DNA sequence encoding this CDR3. The V gene is TRBV18, the J gene TRBJ2-2; no clear D gene. V was pared by 5 bases and J by 6 bases, with 7 bases between. Germline CDR1 KGHSH, CDR2 LQKENI. The CDR3 sequence is 12 residues long. The CDR3 protein is CASSSYPGELFF. The DNA for the CDR3 is TGTGCCAGCTCATCGTACCCCGGGGAGCTGTTTTTT.

The chain employs TRBV29-1 and TRBJ1-5; D is perhaps TRBD1 (6 bases). Germline CDR1 is SQVTM and CDR2 is ANQGSEA. V gave up 5 bases and J gave up 1 base, with 9 bases separating them. The CDR3 length is 13 residues. The CDR3 bases are TGCAGCGTTATAGGACAGAGCAATCAGCCCCAGCATTTT. Protein: CSVIGQSNQPQHF.

The CDR3 sequence: CASRRDLQRGEQFF. The CDR3 nucleotides are TGTGCCAGCAGGCGGGACCTCCAACGGGGTGAGCAGTTCTTC. The rearrangement links TRBV7-9 to TRBJ2-1, with D possibly TRBD2 on 6 matching bases. The CDR3 consists of 14 residues. The ends were cut back, 6 bases at V and 9 bases at J, with 18 bases in the middle. Germline values: CDR1 SEHNR, CDR2 FQNEAQ (reference sequence).